Listed below are T cell receptor beta chains from one sample, sequenced in a study of control samples from healthy donors and cancer patients. Method: immunoSEQ multiplex PCR; TCRdb's copy keeps in-frame clones and lacks some. The data show some 410,000 clones, around 90% seen once. Specimen: PBMCs. The source is a middle-aged man with head and neck cancer. Each CDR3 is given with its conserved first and last residue. A D gene is named only where the DNA matches it firmly. A clone size is listed for some rows: how often the clone was seen (once, few, many), or a class if it is expanded.

>TRBJ1-6|-|TRBV5-1|-
TGCGCCAGCAGCTTGGTGTTGCAGGCTAATGTGCAGGATTCACCCCTCCACTTT
CASSLVLQANVQDSPLHF
>TRBJ2-3|-|TRBV5-1|TRBD2
TGCGCCAGCAAGTCGGGAGGGACATATAGCACAGATACGCAGTATTTT
CASKSGGTYSTDTQYF
>TRBJ2-3|-|TRBV11-3|TRBD2
TGTGCCAGCAGCTTAGGCGTAGCGGGAGGGCAACGGGATACGCAGTATTTT
CASSLGVAGGQRDTQYF
>TRBJ2-7|-|TRBV7-9|TRBD2
TGTGCCAGCAGCTTAACTAGCGGCTCCTACGAGCAGTACTTC
CASSLTSGSYEQYF
>TRBJ2-2|-|TRBV11-2|-
TGTGCCAGCAGCTTAGCGAGGACCGGGGAGCTGTTTTTT
CASSLARTGELFF
>TRBJ2-1|-|TRBV27|-
TGTGCCAGCAGACCCCGAATTGTGGCCTACAATGAGCAGTTCTTC
CASRPRIVAYNEQFF
>TRBJ2-7|-|TRBV6-2/TRBV6-3|-
TGTGCCAGCAGTTACGGTCCGTTTGGGATCGAGCAGTACTTC
CASSYGPFGIEQYF
>TRBJ1-3|-|TRBV25-1|-
TGTGCCAGCAGTGGGGGGGGAGCTGGAAACACCATATATTTT
CASSGGGAGNTIYF
>TRBJ1-4|-|TRBV3-1/TRBV3-2|-
TGTGCCACTCAGTTTGCTGGCGAAAAACTGTTTTTT
CATQFAGEKLFF
>TRBJ2-1|-|TRBV18|-
TGTGCCAGCTCACCTCTCACTGGAAGTCACAAGGGGTCCTACAATGAGCAGTTCTTC
CASSPLTGSHKGSYNEQFF
>TRBJ2-1|-|TRBV3-1/TRBV3-2|-
TGTGCCAGCAGCCAAGACCTCGGGGTACACAATGAGCAGTTCTTC
CASSQDLGVHNEQFF
>TRBJ1-1|-|TRBV11-3|TRBD1
TGTGCCAGCAGCTTGTCAGGGGGGAACACTGAAGCTTTCTTT
CASSLSGGNTEAFF
>TRBJ1-5|-|TRBV7-3|-
TGTGCCAGCAGCGTAGATAGCAATCAGCCCCAGCATTTT
CASSVDSNQPQHF
>TRBJ2-1|once|TRBV9|-
TGTGCCAGCAGCGCCCGAGGGGTAGGGGGCAATGAGCAGTTCTTC
CASSARGVGGNEQFF
>TRBJ2-3|once|TRBV20-1|-
TGCAGTGCTAGTATCCAGGGCACAGATACGCAGTATTTT
CSASIQGTDTQYF
>TRBJ1-3|once|TRBV9|TRBD1
TGTGCCAGCAGCGATCACAGGGGGCCGGGAAACACCATATATTTT
CASSDHRGPGNTIYF
>TRBJ1-1|-|TRBV6-5|-
TGTGCCACCCATGAGGGGGGTACTGAAGCTTTCTTT
CATHEGGTEAFF
>TRBJ2-1|-|TRBV12-5|TRBD2
TGTGCTAGTGGCTCCGGGACTAGCCTCTCCTACAATGAGCAGTTCTTC
CASGSGTSLSYNEQFF
>TRBJ2-3|-|TRBV4-1|-
TGCGCCAGCAGCCAAGCGGGCCTCACAGATACGCAGTATTTT
CASSQAGLTDTQYF
>TRBJ1-1|-|TRBV6-5|-
TGTGCCAGCAGCCGGGGGTTCACTGAAGCTTTCTTT
CASSRGFTEAFF
>TRBJ1-1|-|TRBV18|-
TGTGCCAGCTCCCGACAGGCACCAGGCACTGAAGCTTTCTTT
CASSRQAPGTEAFF
>TRBJ2-7|-|TRBV21-1|-
TGTGCCAGCAGCAAATGGACTAGCGGGGGGTTCAATACCTACGAGCAGTACTTC
CASSKWTSGGFNTYEQYF
>TRBJ1-3|-|TRBV28|-
TGTGCCAGCAGTCCTCCGGGCAGGCGGAGCTCTGGAAACACCATATATTTT
CASSPPGRRSSGNTIYF
>TRBJ1-1|-|TRBV30|-
TGTGCCTGGAGTCGGACGGCTAACACTGAAGCTTTCTTT
CAWSRTANTEAFF
>TRBJ2-5|-|TRBV5-1|-
TGCGCCAGCAGCTTGGCCCGGGAGACCCAGTACTTC
CASSLARETQYF
>TRBJ1-1|-|TRBV3-1/TRBV3-2|-
TGTGCCAGCAGCCAAGTGGCTAGGTGGAACACTGAAGCTTTCTTT
CASSQVARWNTEAFF
>TRBJ1-2|-|TRBV27|-
TGTGCCTCCTCTGCGTGGGAGGGGAGTGGCTACACCTTC
CASSAWEGSGYTF
>TRBJ2-1|-|TRBV19|TRBD1
TGTGCCAGTAGTGTCGGACAGGGTTTCAATGAGCAGTTCTTC
CASSVGQGFNEQFF
>TRBJ1-4|-|TRBV7-9|-
TGTGCCAGCAGTAGGGACACGCGACTTTATTCAACTAATGAAAAACTGTTTTTT
CASSRDTRLYSTNEKLFF
>TRBJ2-5|-|TRBV3-1/TRBV3-2|TRBD1
TGTGCCAGCAGCCTGACAGGGAACTACCAAGAGACCCAGTACTTC
CASSLTGNYQETQYF
>TRBJ1-6|-|TRBV7-3|TRBD1
TGTGCCAGCAGCTGGGGACAGGGCGGGTCACCCCTCCACTTT
CASSWGQGGSPLHF
>TRBJ2-5|-|TRBV7-2|TRBD2
TGTGCCAGCAGCCCCCCCTTTAGCGGGGATCAAGAGACCCAGTACTTC
CASSPPFSGDQETQYF
>TRBJ1-2|-|TRBV6-6|-
TGTGCCAGCAGTTACTCGTCGGGGGCCGCGTCCTATGGCTACACCTTC
CASSYSSGAASYGYTF
>TRBJ1-1|-|TRBV7-2|-
TGTGCCAGCAGCTTAGTCGGGGAGAACACTGAAGCTTTCTTT
CASSLVGENTEAFF
>TRBJ2-1|once|TRBV6-5|-
TGTGCCAGCAAAATTCCGGGTCTGAATGAGCAGTTCTTC
CASKIPGLNEQFF
>TRBJ2-7|-|TRBV7-6|-
TGTGCCAGCAGCTTAGACAGACTGCAGTACTTC
CASSLDRLQYF
>TRBJ2-1|-|TRBV9|TRBD2
TGTGCCAGCAGCGCCGACGCCCTTCAGACTAGCGGGAGGGACAATGAGCAGTTCTTC
CASSADALQTSGRDNEQFF
>TRBJ2-2|-|TRBV30|TRBD2
TGTGCCTGGAGAGGGACTAGCGGGATCCTCGGGAACACCGGGGAGCTGTTTTTT
CAWRGTSGILGNTGELFF
>TRBJ2-7|-|TRBV4-1|TRBD1
TGCGCCAGCAGCACAATTACAGGGGCCCGATGGTACGAGCAGTACTTC
CASSTITGARWYEQYF
>TRBJ2-7|-|TRBV18|-
TGTGCCAGCTCACCAGGCTACGAGCAGTACTTC
CASSPGYEQYF
>TRBJ1-1|-|TRBV5-1|-
TGCGCCAGCAGCTTGTATGGGACCCCGGGGGAAGCTTTCTTT
CASSLYGTPGEAFF
>TRBJ2-7|-|TRBV4-3|-
TGCGCCAGCAGCCAGGTTTCCCCAGCGTCCTCCTACGAGCAGTACTTC
CASSQVSPASSYEQYF
>TRBJ2-7|-|TRBV6-5|TRBD2
TGTGCCAGCAGACTACTAGCGGGGGACGAGCAGTACTTC
CASRLLAGDEQYF
>TRBJ2-1|-|TRBV18|-
TGTGCCAGCTCTCTGTCAAGGTCTACCTACAATGAGCAGTTCTTC
CASSLSRSTYNEQFF
>TRBJ1-2|-|TRBV2|-
TGTGCCAGCAGAGAAGACCGAGACTATGGCTACACCTTC
CASREDRDYGYTF
>TRBJ1-2|-|TRBV27|TRBD1
TGTGCCAGCAGTCCCCGGGACAGGCCCATCGATGGCTACACCTTC
CASSPRDRPIDGYTF
>TRBJ1-1|-|TRBV5-6|TRBD1
TGTGCCAGCAGCCTAGACCCCGGGACAGTGAACACTGAAGCTTTCTTT
CASSLDPGTVNTEAFF
>TRBJ2-7|-|TRBV4-1|-
TGCGCCAGCAGCCAAGTGCCCAGTCCGTCCACCGAGCAGTACTTC
CASSQVPSPSTEQYF
>TRBJ2-1|-|TRBV4-3|-
TGCGCCAGCAGCCTCCTCGTATTGGGGAGCTCCTACAATGAGCAGTTCTTC
CASSLLVLGSSYNEQFF
>TRBJ2-6|-|TRBV30|TRBD1
TGTGCCTGGAGTGGCCGGGACAGGGGGCGAAGAAAGTCTGGGGCCAACGTCCTGACTTTC
CAWSGRDRGRRKSGANVLTF
>TRBJ2-1|-|TRBV10-3|-
TGTGCCATCGGGACTGACGGATTTTACAATGAGCAGTTCTTC
CAIGTDGFYNEQFF
>TRBJ2-3|once|TRBV27|-
TGTGCCAGCAGTTTAGGGACAAGGGGCGTTTCGCAGTATTTT
CASSLGTRGVSQYF
>TRBJ2-2|once|TRBV5-4|-
TGTGCCAGCAGCTTCGTACAGTTTCCAGGCGGGGAGCTGTTTTTT
CASSFVQFPGGELFF
>TRBJ1-1|-|TRBV7-6|-
TGTGCCAGCAGTCCCGGGGCTGAAGCTTTCTTT
CASSPGAEAFF
>TRBJ2-2|-|TRBV7-9|TRBD2
TGTGCCAGCAGAAAAGGGCGGGAGGGGCGACACGGGGAGCTGTTTTTT
CASRKGREGRHGELFF